Shown below are 27 T cell receptor beta chains from a single sample sequenced in a study of cytomegalovirus exposure and HLA in healthy donors. A multiplex PCR was run with 60 Vbeta primers and 13 Jbeta primers. Profiling relied on immunoSEQ multiplex PCR, and the TCRdb table lists in-frame clones only, not all of them. The data contain tens of thousands of clones, 65% to 85% of them singletons. Input material: PBMCs. The origin of the receptors is a girl aged 2 to 9 in good health and CMV-seropositive.

The chain recombines TRBV19 with TRBJ2-1; 11 bases line up with TRBD2. The V and J ends lost 5 bases and 9 bases, in that order; junction bases with no gene match: 9. CDR3 size: 15 residues. CDR1 is LNHDA and CDR2 is SQIVND in the germline V gene (reference sequence). The DNA for the CDR3 is TGTGCCAGTAGTGAACTAGCGGGAGCCATCACTGAGCAGTTCTTC. It translates to CASSELAGAITEQFF.

V usage is TRBV5-1 and J usage is TRBJ2-3; no reliable D call. The CDR3 length is 11 residues. CDR1 and CDR2 (germline): SGHRS, YFSETQ. Trimming removed 3 bases at V and 3 bases at J, with 2 bases between. CDR3 sequence: CASSSTDTQYF. For the CDR3, the DNA is TGCGCCAGCAGCTCTACAGATACGCAGTATTTT.

This chain connects TRBV2 to TRBJ1-5, with D unclear. V was shortened by 6 bases and J by 7 bases, with 10 bases between the two germline ends. Germline V gene sequence: CDR1 SNHLY, CDR2 FYNNEI. The CDR3 is made up of 12 amino acids. CDR3 sequence reads: CASRPEGQPQHF. The CDR3 nucleotides are TGTGCCAGCAGACCCGAGGGACAGCCCCAGCATTTT.

The chain recombines TRBV5-1 with TRBJ2-5; the match to TRBD1 covers 9 bases. Germline V gene data show CDR1 as SGHRS and CDR2 as YFSETQ. The CDR3 is 14 residues long. Trimming took 4 bases from V and 5 from J; bases not matched to a gene: 6. The CDR3 DNA reads as TGCGCCAGCAGCATAACAGGGGGCCGGGAGACCCAGTACTTC. Translating it yields CASSITGGRETQYF.

In its sample, this clone was seen a few times. The chain links TRBV7-2 to TRBJ1-2; D unclear. Germline V gives CDR1 SGHTA, CDR2 FQGNSA. The CDR3 is 12 residues long. Trimming shortened V by 4 bases and J by 6 bases, and 9 bases separated the two germline ends. The DNA of the CDR3 is TGTGCCAGCAGCTCCTCCCCCCATGGCTACACCTTC. Protein product: CASSSSPHGYTF.

The chain recombines TRBV14 with TRBJ2-7; TRBD1 is a possible D gene (5 bases). This CDR3 contains 12 residues. Germline V CDR1 and CDR2: SGHDN, FVKESK. Trimming stripped 8 bases from V and 5 bases from J, with 13 bases between. CDR3: CASGAGFNEQYF. In DNA, the CDR3 is TGTGCCAGCGGGGCAGGGTTTAACGAGCAGTACTTC.

This chain links TRBV28 with TRBJ1-4; no definite D call. The CDR3 is made up of 14 amino acids. Germline V CDR1 and CDR2: MDHEN, SYDVKM. With 6 bases removed from V and 0 bases from J, the gap between germline ends came to 8 bases. CDR3 sequence (DNA): TGTGCCAGCAGGGTAGCAGCAACTAATGAAAAACTGTTTTTT. Its protein is CASRVAATNEKLFF. Together with reference TRBV28 and TRBJ1-4, the CDR3 gives the full variable domain: DVKVTQSSRYLVKRTGEKVFLECVQDMDHENMFWYRQDPGLGLRLIYFSYDVKMKEKGDIPEGYSVSREKKERFSLILESASTNQTSMYLCASRVAATNEKLFFGSGTQLSVL.

CDR3 region: CASSEALLAGGTNEQFF. The CDR3 DNA follows: TGTGCCAGCAGTGAAGCCTTACTAGCGGGAGGGACCAATGAGCAGTTCTTC. The genes are TRBV25-1 and TRBJ2-1, with 13 bases lining up with TRBD2. This CDR3 comprises 17 residues. The germline gives CDR1 MGHDK, CDR2 SYGVNS. V lost 2 bases and J lost 6; bases outside the gene matches: 7. Full variable domain (remainder filled in from reference TRBV25-1 and TRBJ2-1): EADIYQTPRYLVIGTGKKITLECSQTMGHDKMYWYQQDPGMELHLIHYSYGVNSTEKGDLSSESTVSRIRTEHFPLTLESARPSHTSQYLCASSEALLAGGTNEQFFGPGTRLTVL.

The table lists this clone with a few counts. The chain couples TRBV7-9 to TRBJ1-1, with 7 nucleotides matching TRBD1. CDR1 and CDR2 (germline): SEHNR, FQNEAQ (reference sequence). V trimming: 8 bases; J trimming: 2 bases; junction bases outside the gene matches: 5. This CDR3 has 13 amino acids. This CDR3 is CASWGQSNTEAFF. DNA for the CDR3: TGTGCCAGCTGGGGACAGAGTAACACTGAAGCTTTCTTT. The complete variable domain, with remaining parts taken from reference TRBV7-9 and TRBJ1-1, reads DTGVSQNPRHKITKRGQNVTFRCDPISEHNRLYWYRQTLGQGPEFLTYFQNEAQLEKSRLLSDRFSAERPKGSFSTLEIQRTEQGDSAMYLCASWGQSNTEAFFGQGTRLTVV.

The V call is TRBV30, the J call TRBJ2-2; unclear D gene. This CDR3 contains 10 residues. The V end lost 5 bases, the J end lost 5 bases, and 3 bases lay between the germline ends. Germline CDR1 is GTSNPN and CDR2 is SVGIG (reference sequence). CDR3 loop: CAWETGELFF. DNA for the CDR3: TGTGCCTGGGAGACCGGGGAGCTGTTTTTT.

This chain uses TRBV25-1 with TRBJ1-4; D is possibly TRBD1 (5 bases). The germline V gene has CDR1 MGHDK and CDR2 SYGVNS. The CDR3 length is 13 residues. The ends were cut back, 3 bases at V and 5 bases at J, with 7 bases in the middle. The CDR3 bases are TGTGCCAGCAGTGATGGGGGGAATGAAAAACTGTTTTTT. This sequence encodes CASSDGGNEKLFF.

The chain employs TRBV28 and TRBJ1-5; weak D call: TRBD1 (5 bases). Germline assignment: CDR1 MDHEN and CDR2 SYDVKM. Trimming took 8 bases from V and 4 from J, leaving 12 bases between them. The CDR3 is 13 residues long. The CDR3 spells CASSGGGNQPQHF. In nucleotides, the CDR3 is TGTGCCAGCTCGGGTGGGGGGAATCAGCCCCAGCATTTT.

In DNA form, the CDR3 reads TGTGCCAGCAGTACCCCTTGGAGGGCAGGCGGCTACACCTTC. It is translated as CASSTPWRAGGYTF. The chain couples TRBV28 to TRBJ1-2; D is uncertain. CDR3 length equals 14 residues. Germline V gives CDR1 MDHEN, CDR2 SYDVKM. With 5 bases removed from V and 8 bases from J, the gap between germline ends came to 18 bases.

The J gene is TRBJ2-1, the V gene TRBV4-2; D not certain. Trimming shortened V by 1 base and J by 6 bases, and 7 bases separated the two germline ends. Germline V CDR1 and CDR2: LGHNA, YNFKEQ. CDR3 length equals 13 residues. The chain's CDR3 is CASSQVFRNEQFF. Written as DNA, the CDR3 is TGTGCCAGCAGCCAAGTTTTTCGCAATGAGCAGTTCTTC.

The genes are TRBV4-3 and TRBJ2-1; 9 bases are a match to TRBD2. The CDR3 totals 16 residues. Germline V lookup: CDR1 LGHNA, CDR2 YSLEER. V shed 0 bases and J 7 bases; nucleotides not matched to a gene: 7. CDR3 amino acids: CASSQESSGRRNEQFF. The CDR3 coding sequence is TGCGCCAGCAGCCAAGAATCCAGCGGGAGGAGGAATGAGCAGTTCTTC.

The chain combines TRBV28 with TRBJ1-2; D is unclear. Trimming removed 4 bases at V and 6 bases at J, with 12 bases between. Germline V lookup: CDR1 MDHEN, CDR2 SYDVKM. There are 13 residues in the CDR3. DNA for the CDR3: TGTGCCAGCAGTTCCCATCAGTTCGATGGCTACACCTTC. It codes for CASSSHQFDGYTF.

The genes are TRBV28 and TRBJ2-7; TRBD2 aligns across 12 bases. With 5 bases clipped from V and 1 base from J, the junction kept 3 bases outside the gene matches. The CDR3 sequence is 15 residues long. From germline, CDR1 is MDHEN and CDR2 SYDVKM. The chain's CDR3 is CASSRLAGASYEQYF. The CDR3, as DNA: TGTGCCAGCAGTCGACTAGCGGGAGCGTCCTACGAGCAGTACTTC.

This chain joins TRBV5-1 and TRBJ2-7; 7 nucleotides line up with TRBD1. J lost 4 bases, V lost 5 bases, and 6 bases had no gene match. CDR1 and CDR2 from the germline V gene are SGHRS and YFSETQ. This CDR3 has 13 amino acids. The CDR3 DNA is TGCGCCAGCAGAAGGGACAGTACATACGAGCAGTACTTC. Its protein is CASRRDSTYEQYF. Together with reference TRBV5-1 and TRBJ2-7, the CDR3 gives the full variable domain: KAGVTQTPRYLIKTRGQQVTLSCSPISGHRSVSWYQQTPGQGLQFLFEYFSETQRNKGNFPGRFSGRQFSNSRSEMNVSTLELGDSALYLCASRRDSTYEQYFGPGTRLTVT.

J is TRBJ2-1 and V is TRBV29-1; 7 bases align to TRBD1. Trimming at V came to 4 bases and at J to 9 bases, leaving 0 bases not matched to a gene. Germline loops: CDR1 SQVTM, CDR2 ANQGSEA. The CDR3 contains 10 residues. The CDR3 bases are TGCAGCGTTGGGGACAGTGAGCAGTTCTTC. As protein: CSVGDSEQFF.

V is TRBV30 and J is TRBJ1-1; the match to TRBD1 covers 8 bases. The V segment lost 5 bases and the J segment 0 bases; nucleotides outside the gene matches: 14. Germline V gives CDR1 GTSNPN, CDR2 SVGIG (reference sequence). There are 17 residues in the CDR3. CDR3 region: CAWHIGQGLFLNTEAFF. CDR3 nucleotides: TGTGCCTGGCATATAGGACAGGGACTATTTTTGAACACTGAAGCTTTCTTT.

The chain recombines TRBV28 with TRBJ2-3; weak D call: TRBD2 (5 bases). Germline values: CDR1 MDHEN, CDR2 SYDVKM. Trimming stripped 5 bases from V and 2 bases from J, with 17 bases between. This CDR3 is 16 amino acids long. CDR3 DNA: TGTGCCAGCAGTCCAAGCGGCGCGGGTTCCACAGATACGCAGTATTTT. Translation: CASSPSGAGSTDTQYF.

There are a few counts of this clone. The chain employs TRBV9 and TRBJ2-6, with 9 bases that match TRBD2. The CDR3 contains 17 residues. Germline V CDR1 and CDR2: SGDLS, YYNGEE. Trimming cost V 0 bases and J 1 base; bases outside gene matches: 2. CDR3 protein: CASSVVAGASGANVLTF. The CDR3 bases are TGTGCCAGCAGCGTAGTAGCGGGGGCGTCTGGGGCCAACGTCCTGACTTTC.

V is TRBV30 and J is TRBJ2-6, with TRBD2 as a possible D gene (5 bases). The V gene's germline CDR1 is GTSNPN and CDR2 SVGIG (reference sequence). CDR3 length: 13 amino acids. CDR3 amino acids: CGTDSLGANVLTF. CDR3 nucleotide sequence: TGTGGCACGGACTCTCTGGGGGCCAACGTCCTGACTTTC.

The chain is built from TRBV28 and TRBJ1-1, with 8 bases matching TRBD1. The CDR3 length is 16 residues. V gave up 5 bases and J gave up 0 bases; unmatched junction bases: 8. The germline CDR1 and CDR2 sequences are MDHEN and SYDVKM. The DNA of the CDR3 is TGTGCCAGCAGTCTTTTGAGGACAGGGCTGAACACTGAAGCTTTCTTT. Protein product: CASSLLRTGLNTEAFF.

This chain uses TRBV9 with TRBJ1-2; 9 bases are shared with TRBD1. Germline CDR1 and CDR2: SGDLS and YYNGEE. Trimming at V came to 3 bases and at J to 7 bases, leaving 7 bases not matched to a gene. The CDR3 has 14 residues. Here the CDR3 DNA reads TGTGCCAGCAGCGGAGAGGGACAGGGTATTGGCTACACCTTC. This sequence encodes CASSGEGQGIGYTF. The variable domain in full, with the rest retrieved from reference TRBV9 and TRBJ1-2, is DSGVTQTPKHLITATGQRVTLRCSPRSGDLSVYWYQQSLDQGLQFLIQYYNGEERAKGNILERFSAQQFPDLHSELNLSSLELGDSALYFCASSGEGQGIGYTFGSGTRLTVV.

The V gene is TRBV6-5, the J gene TRBJ2-1, with 11 bases matching TRBD2. The germline V gene has CDR1 MNHEY and CDR2 SVGAGI. The trim removed 6 bases at V and 6 bases at J, leaving 7 bases unmatched. The length of the CDR3 is 15 residues. The CDR3: CASSQTSGSPNEQFF. In DNA, the CDR3 is TGTGCCAGCAGCCAAACTAGCGGGAGTCCCAATGAGCAGTTCTTC.

The CDR3 reads CASREGDQGPSVWTEAFF. The CDR3 DNA reads TGCGCCAGCAGGGAGGGGGATCAGGGGCCCTCCGTCTGGACTGAAGCTTTCTTT. The chain joins TRBV10-2 to TRBJ1-1; D might be TRBD1 (6 bases). CDR3 length: 18 amino acids. CDR1 and CDR2 (germline): WSHSY, SAAADI. The V end lost 6 bases, the J end lost 5 bases, and 28 bases lay between the germline ends.